The TCR beta chain described here comes from a study of immune evolution from preneoplasia to lung adenocarcinoma. Across the whole study: HLA loss of heterozygosity: 7% AIS, about 15% MIA, around 35% ADC, none AAH. Notes on the study in general: Normal lung had the highest top T cell clone frequencies.

Two lung cancer pathologists independently confirmed each histologic diagnosis. In the case of this clone: The target antigen is unknown.

CDR1 is MNHEY, CDR2 SVGAGI, per germline. This CDR3 spans 13 amino acids. V gave up 6 bases and J gave up 6 bases; unmatched junction bases: 8. Profiling relied on immunoSEQ multiplex PCR, and the TCRdb table lists in-frame clones only, not all of them. The profile shows about 11,000 clones, roughly 84% of them singletons. The receptor was derived from an older person with lung adenocarcinoma. The sequenced material came from FFPE minimally invasive lung adenocarcinoma tissue. The genes are TRBV6-5 and TRBJ2-7; 7 bases match TRBD1. This chain's CDR3 is CASSPGTASEQYF. In nucleotides, the CDR3 is TGTGCCAGCAGCCCCGGGACAGCCTCCGAGCAGTACTTC.